This passage covers 2 T cell receptor beta chains from one sample sequenced in a study of read filtering for tumor transcriptome and immune sequencing. The library was built from roughly 400 ng RNA with molecular barcoded adaptors for alpha/delta and beta/gamma chains. TCRdb re-called the reads through MiXCR, storing one row per CDR3 protein. The sample carries approximately 58,000 distinct CDR3 sequences, 9% to 15% recorded once. Sequencing input: a population of CD138-negative cells sorted from bone marrow. These receptors were collected from a donor aged 40 or older with multiple myeloma.

In its sample, this clonotype was seen many times. This chain connects TRBV4-2 to TRBJ2-1; tentatively, D is TRBD2 (6 bases). The CDR3 spans 16 residues. CDR1 LGHNA and CDR2 YNFKEQ come from the germline V gene. The V end lost 4 bases, the J end lost 3 bases, and 16 bases lay between the germline ends. The CDR3: CASSLPVGGHYNEQFF. The CDR3 DNA is TGTGCCAGCAGCCTGCCGGTGGGAGGTCACTACAATGAGCAGTTCTTC.

In its sample, this clonotype was seen many times. The V call is TRBV12-3 or TRBV12-4, the J call TRBJ2-1; 7 bases line up with TRBD1. This CDR3 has 13 amino acids. J gave up 11 bases and V 5 bases, and 9 bases lay outside the gene matches. The CDR3 loop reads CASSRTGDGKQFF. In DNA, the CDR3 is TGTGCCAGCAGTCGTACAGGGGACGGAAAGCAGTTCTTC.